This is a list of T cell receptor beta chains from one sample in a study of blood T cell repertoires in COVID-19. Some clones are missing from TCRdb's copy, which holds only in-frame ones; the method was immunoSEQ multiplex PCR. The sample holds fewer than 130,000 clones, approximately 92% seen once. The sample was peripheral blood. Every receptor here comes from an elderly woman with acute or convalescent COVID-19. Each CDR3 is given with its conserved first and last residue. D genes are given only for firm matches. Clone size appears in some rows only: once, few, many, or a class for an expanded clone.

v_call	j_call	d_call	clone_size	cdr3_nt	cdr3_aa
TRBV30	TRBJ2-3	TRBD2	NA	TGTGCCTGGAGTTCCCTTAGCGCGGTCTCGGGGGGGCTAACAGATACGCAGTATTTT	CAWSSLSAVSGGLTDTQYF
TRBV4-1	TRBJ1-1	NA	NA	TGCGCCAGCAGCCAAGTACTCAATCTGAACACTGAAGCTTTCTTT	CASSQVLNLNTEAFF
TRBV18	TRBJ2-3	TRBD1	NA	TGTGCCAGCTCACCCTTCCGGACAGGGATGGCCACAGATACGCAGTATTTT	CASSPFRTGMATDTQYF
TRBV5-4	TRBJ2-7	NA	NA	TGTGCCAGCAGCTTGGTTGGGGGAGTAGCGGTTCCCTACGAGCAGTACTTC	CASSLVGGVAVPYEQYF
TRBV30	TRBJ1-2	NA	few	TGTGCCTGGACCCGCCCGGAACTCGGGGGCTACACCTTC	CAWTRPELGGYTF
TRBV24-1	TRBJ2-4	TRBD2	once	TGTGCCACCAGTGAGCGGGGGAAAGCCAAAAACATTCAGTACTTC	CATSERGKAKNIQYF
TRBV10-3	TRBJ1-6	TRBD1	once	TGTGCCATCAGTGGTCCTAGACAGGGCTCCTATAATTCACCCCTCCACTTT	CAISGPRQGSYNSPLHF
TRBV6-6	TRBJ1-6	TRBD1	NA	TGTGCCAGCAGTTACCGGACAGGGGATTCACCCCTCCACTTT	CASSYRTGDSPLHF
TRBV4-1	TRBJ2-7	NA	NA	TGCGCCAGCAGCCAAGTCCTAAACTGGGGTAGGGGCTACGAGCAGTACTTC	CASSQVLNWGRGYEQYF
TRBV29-1	TRBJ1-4	NA	NA	TGCCCAGACGGGTCGTTTTGTGAAAAACTGTTTTTT	CPDGSFCEKLFF
TRBV5-5	TRBJ2-2	NA	NA	TGTGCCAGCAGCCACCGACAAGGGCAGGGCGGGGAGCTGTTTTTT	CASSHRQGQGGELFF
TRBV5-1	TRBJ1-5	NA	NA	TGCGCCAGCAGCTATGGCCGCCATCAGCCCCAGCATTTT	CASSYGRHQPQHF
TRBV4-1	TRBJ2-1	TRBD2	NA	TGCGCCAGCAGCCGTGTCGGGGGGGCCTACAATGAGCAGTTCTTC	CASSRVGGAYNEQFF
TRBV29-1	TRBJ2-7	NA	NA	TGCAGCGCCATTCAGGGGATTGGTCGGTCCTACGAGCAGTACTTC	CSAIQGIGRSYEQYF
TRBV27	TRBJ2-3	NA	NA	TGTGCCAGCAGGACAGCTAGCACAGATACGCAGTATTTT	CASRTASTDTQYF
TRBV28	TRBJ1-6	NA	NA	TGTGCCAGCAGTTTCGGGACAACGTATAATTCACCCCTCCACTTT	CASSFGTTYNSPLHF
TRBV18	TRBJ2-7	NA	NA	TGTGCCAGCTCACCCTCGGGGGTAGAGCAGTACTTC	CASSPSGVEQYF
TRBV27	TRBJ2-2	NA	NA	TGTGCCAGCAGTCACAGACAGGCACCGAACACCGGGGAGCTGTTTTTT	CASSHRQAPNTGELFF
TRBV7-6	TRBJ2-7	TRBD1	NA	TGTGCCAGCAGCTTACTCCCGGGACAGGGCCTAGTCGAGCAGTACTTC	CASSLLPGQGLVEQYF
TRBV6-5	TRBJ2-7	TRBD1	NA	TGTGCCAGCAGTTACAGCGACAGGGGGGGGTACGAGCAGTACTTC	CASSYSDRGGYEQYF
TRBV13	TRBJ2-3	TRBD2	NA	TGTGCCAGCAGCTTAAGGCTAGCGGGGGGTATCACAGATACGCAGTATTTT	CASSLRLAGGITDTQYF
TRBV4-2	TRBJ1-5	NA	NA	TGTGCCAGCAGCCAAGTTTTGGAGGGGAGAAGGCCCCAGCATTTT	CASSQVLEGRRPQHF
TRBV10-1	TRBJ2-5	TRBD1	NA	TGCGCCAGCAGCCTTGGGACAGGGGTTGCGGAGACCCAGTACTTC	CASSLGTGVAETQYF
TRBV2	TRBJ2-7	TRBD1	NA	TGTGCCAGCACTATCGGGACAGGGGGTTACGAGCAGTACTTC	CASTIGTGGYEQYF
TRBV3-1/TRBV3-2	TRBJ1-3	NA	NA	TGTGCCAGCAGCCAAGGACGGAGCTCTGGAAACACCATATATTTT	CASSQGRSSGNTIYF
TRBV12-3/TRBV12-4	TRBJ1-2	NA	NA	TGTGCCAGCAGTTCGGTGGGCGGGTACACCTTC	CASSSVGGYTF
TRBV10-3	TRBJ1-6	NA	NA	TGTGCCACACAGGGTTTTACTAATTCACCCCTCCACTTT	CATQGFTNSPLHF
TRBV7-6	TRBJ1-2	NA	NA	TGTGCCAGCAGCAGCGGAGGGTATGGCTACACCTTC	CASSSGGYGYTF
TRBV6-5	TRBJ1-6	TRBD1	NA	TGTGCCAGCAGTTACGGGACAGGGAGTTCACCCCTCCACTTT	CASSYGTGSSPLHF
TRBV10-2	TRBJ2-7	NA	once	TGCGCCAGCCTCCGACTGGGCTACGAGCAGTACTTC	CASLRLGYEQYF
TRBV30	TRBJ1-2	NA	NA	TGTGCCTCCACCGGGACTATACGGGGCTTGGGCTACACCTTC	CASTGTIRGLGYTF
TRBV27	TRBJ1-5	NA	NA	TGTGCCAGCAGTTTAGGCCAGTCTAGCAATCAGCCCCAGCATTTT	CASSLGQSSNQPQHF
TRBV7-9	TRBJ1-4	NA	NA	TGTGCCAGCAGCGCCGACACGATAAATGAAAAACTGTTTTTT	CASSADTINEKLFF
TRBV29-1	TRBJ1-3	NA	NA	TGCAGCGTTGAAACAGGATCCTCTGGAAACACCATATATTTT	CSVETGSSGNTIYF
TRBV5-6	TRBJ1-5	TRBD1	NA	TGTGCCAGCAGCCTCAGGGGGGCTGCTAATCAGCCCCAGCATTTT	CASSLRGAANQPQHF